This entry lists 14 T cell receptor beta chains sequenced from one sample in a study of cytomegalovirus exposure and HLA in healthy donors. PCR amplification relied on 60 Vbeta primers (plus 13 Jbeta primers). Profiled with immunoSEQ multiplex PCR; TCRdb holds only in-frame clones, not every one. Altogether some 76,000 clones are present, 78% being singletons, with the ten largest covering 7.5% to 10%. The sample taken for sequencing was PBMCs. The receptors originated from a woman aged 40 to 50 in good health and CMV-seropositive.

V usage is TRBV15 and J usage is TRBJ1-2, with 8 positions matching TRBD1. CDR3 length: 15 residues. Germline CDR1 is LNHNV and CDR2 is YYDKDF (reference sequence). The junction had 10 bases not matched to a gene; V was cut back by 5 bases and J by 5 bases. The CDR3 protein is CATSLPGQGAYGYTF. The CDR3 nucleotides read TGTGCCACCAGCCTACCCGGACAGGGAGCATATGGCTACACCTTC.

The V gene is TRBV28, the J gene TRBJ1-2, with 7 nucleotides matching TRBD1. The CDR3 has 13 residues. CDR1 is MDHEN and CDR2 is SYDVKM in the germline V gene. Trimming at V came to 5 bases and at J to 3 bases, leaving 3 bases not matched to a gene. CDR3 nucleotides: TGTGCCAGCAGTCCCACAGGGGACTATGGCTACACCTTC. Its protein is CASSPTGDYGYTF.

The genes are TRBV19 and TRBJ2-1; 11 nucleotides agree with TRBD2. CDR1 is LNHDA, CDR2 SQIVND, per germline (reference sequence). Trimming at V came to 6 bases and at J to 5 bases, leaving 0 bases not matched to a gene. The CDR3 length is 13 residues. In DNA, the CDR3 is TGTGCCAGTAGGACTAGCGGGGACAATGAGCAGTTCTTC. As protein: CASRTSGDNEQFF.

V gene TRBV29-1 combines with J gene TRBJ1-5; a possible D gene is TRBD1 (5 bases). Germline V gene sequence: CDR1 SQVTM, CDR2 ANQGSEA. This CDR3 is built from 13 residues. The V end lost 5 bases, the J end lost 7 bases, and 15 bases lay between the germline ends. CDR3 coding DNA: TGCAGCGTTCGAGGCAGGGAGGGCCAGCCCCAGCATTTT. This codes for CSVRGREGQPQHF.

CDR3 nucleotide sequence: TGCGCCAGCAACAGAGCTGGTAGCCAAGAGACCCAGTACTTC. Residues: CASNRAGSQETQYF. The rearrangement links TRBV5-1 to TRBJ2-5, with D hard to call. The CDR3 has 14 residues. V lost 6 bases and J lost 1, with 13 bases in between. The germline V gene encodes CDR1 SGHRS and CDR2 YFSETQ. The entire variable domain, with the rest obtained from reference TRBV5-1 and TRBJ2-5, is as follows: KAGVTQTPRYLIKTRGQQVTLSCSPISGHRSVSWYQQTPGQGLQFLFEYFSETQRNKGNFPGRFSGRQFSNSRSEMNVSTLELGDSALYLCASNRAGSQETQYFGPGTRLLVL.

This chain links TRBV5-1 with TRBJ1-5; unclear D gene. Germline CDR1 is SGHRS and CDR2 is YFSETQ. Trimming left V 0 bases short and J 5 bases short, with 9 bases between. The CDR3 runs 14 residues. Here the CDR3 DNA reads TGCGCCAGCAGCTTGGGGCAGAGCGATCAGCCCCAGCATTTT. Amino acid sequence: CASSLGQSDQPQHF.

V is TRBV28 and J is TRBJ1-2; 7 nucleotides agree with TRBD1. V gave up 10 bases and J gave up 5 bases; unmatched junction bases: 13. CDR1 and CDR2 from the germline V gene are MDHEN and SYDVKM. This CDR3 contains 14 residues. For the CDR3, the DNA is TGTGCCACCGAATCCGACAGGGTGGGATATGGCTACACCTTC. Its translation is CATESDRVGYGYTF.

This clone appeared a single time. The rearrangement links TRBV6-5 to TRBJ1-1; 11 bases map to TRBD1. Germline loops: CDR1 MNHEY, CDR2 SVGAGI. The CDR3 sequence is 14 residues long. V shed 5 bases, J shed 4 bases, and the junction held 3 bases outside the gene matches. The CDR3 loop is CASSTGTGGTEAFF. In DNA form, the CDR3 reads TGTGCCAGCAGTACCGGGACAGGGGGCACTGAAGCTTTCTTT.

The rearrangement uses TRBV5-1 and TRBJ1-1, with D maybe TRBD1 (5 bases). V lost 1 base to trimming and J lost 10 bases, with 17 bases between them. Germline CDR1 SGHRS, CDR2 YFSETQ. The CDR3 contains 14 residues. CDR3 region: CASSLTGRESGAFF. The CDR3 DNA sequence: TGCGCCAGCAGCTTGACGGGCAGGGAAAGTGGAGCTTTCTTT.

This clone was counted a single time. The chain links TRBV19 to TRBJ2-1; 8 bases line up with TRBD1. Germline lookup yields CDR1 LNHDA and CDR2 SQIVND (reference sequence). The CDR3 extends over 14 amino acids. V lost 5 bases and J lost 9; bases outside the gene matches: 9. The CDR3 DNA reads as TGTGCCAGTAGTCCCGGGACAGGTCACGGTGAGCAGTTCTTC. Protein sequence: CASSPGTGHGEQFF.

The rearrangement links TRBV7-2 to TRBJ2-7, with TRBD1 matching over 9 bases. CDR1 and CDR2 from the germline V gene are SGHTA and FQGNSA. Losses at the gene ends were 5 bases for V and 3 bases for J; bases not matched to a gene: 5. This CDR3 is built from 14 residues. The CDR3 protein is CASSLQGAGYEQYF. The CDR3 nucleotides are TGTGCCAGCAGCCTACAGGGGGCGGGCTACGAGCAGTACTTC.

This clone was detected only once. The chain joins TRBV19 to TRBJ2-7; 8 bases fit TRBD1. Germline lookup yields CDR1 LNHDA and CDR2 SQIVND (reference sequence). Trimming took 5 bases from V and 4 from J; bases not matched to a gene: 10. This CDR3 comprises 15 residues. CDR3: CASSDPRDRLYEQYF. In DNA form, the CDR3 reads TGTGCCAGTAGTGACCCTCGGGACAGGTTATACGAGCAGTACTTC.

Written as DNA, the CDR3 is TGTGCCAGCACCGGGGGGGGTGGAGACGAGCAGTACTTC. Its translation: CASTGGGGDEQYF. The rearrangement joins TRBV9 to TRBJ2-7; TRBD2 aligns across 8 bases. The CDR3 is 13 amino acids. Germline values: CDR1 SGDLS, CDR2 YYNGEE. With 6 bases clipped from V and 5 bases from J, the junction kept 7 bases outside the gene matches.

This clone came up once. The chain combines TRBV18 with TRBJ2-4, with 8 bases lining up with TRBD1. Trimming at V came to 1 base and at J to 1 base, leaving 15 bases not matched to a gene. The CDR3 loop spans 20 amino acids. CDR1 KGHSH and CDR2 LQKENI come from the germline V gene. Written as DNA, the CDR3 is TGTGCCAGCTCACCACTATCGGGACAGGAACCAAATTCGGCCAAAAACATTCAGTACTTC. Encoded protein: CASSPLSGQEPNSAKNIQYF. The variable domain in full, completed from reference TRBV18 and TRBJ2-4, reads NAGVMQNPRHLVRRRGQEARLRCSPMKGHSHVYWYRQLPEEGLKFMVYLQKENIIDESGMPKERFSAEFPKEGPSILRIQQVVRGDSAAYFCASSPLSGQEPNSAKNIQYFGAGTRLSVL.